A selection of T cell receptor beta chains follows, all from one sample in a study of OX40 agonist ivuxolimab in advanced cancers. Generated by immunoSEQ multiplex PCR, the TCRdb table keeps only in-frame clones and is missing some. The sample has nearly 110,000 clones, 85% to 95% seen once. The sample was CD4+ or CD8+ T cells sorted from blood, taken in a trial of the OX40 agonist ivuxolimab. These receptors all come from an adult with an advanced solid tumor such as melanoma, head and neck, liver or kidney cancer. Each CDR3 is given with its conserved first and last residue. A D gene is named only where the DNA matches it firmly. Some rows have no size entry. The others give once, few or many, or a class for an expanded clone.

clone_size j_call v_call d_call cdr3_nt cdr3_aa
. TRBJ1-1 TRBV19 . TGTGCCAGTAGTAGGTCGGGAGTGAACACTGAAGCTTTCTTT CASSRSGVNTEAFF
. TRBJ1-1 TRBV5-1 TRBD1 TGCGCCAGCAATCCAGGACAGGGGGCTACTGAAGCTTTCTTT CASNPGQGATEAFF
. TRBJ2-7 TRBV5-1 . TGCGCCAGCAGCTTGGCCCTGGGGCGCGAGCAGTACTTC CASSLALGREQYF
. TRBJ2-7 TRBV18 . TGTGCCAGCTCACCACCGGAGGGACAAAGGGCCTACGAGCAGTACTTC CASSPPEGQRAYEQYF
. TRBJ2-2 TRBV28 . TGTGCCAGCAGCTCCATAGGGAAGGCCGGGGAGCTGTTTTTT CASSSIGKAGELFF
. TRBJ1-1 TRBV6-1 . TGTGCCAGCAGTGACTCGATAAACACTGAAGCTTTCTTT CASSDSINTEAFF
. TRBJ1-2 TRBV18 TRBD1 TGTGCCAGCTCACCAGGGACAGACCTCTATGGCTACACCTTC CASSPGTDLYGYTF
. TRBJ1-4 TRBV18 TRBD1 TGTGCCAGCTCACCGACAGGGAGGGGTGAAAAACTGTTTTTT CASSPTGRGEKLFF
. TRBJ2-5 TRBV19 TRBD1 TGTGCCAGTAGTCCTGACAGGGTCCAAGAGACCCAGTACTTC CASSPDRVQETQYF
. TRBJ2-1 TRBV28 TRBD1 TGTGCCAGCAGTTTAAGTGGGACAGGGGGGAATGAGCAGTTCTTC CASSLSGTGGNEQFF
. TRBJ1-1 TRBV5-1 . TGCGCCAGCAGCTTGTACAGGGCTGATACTGAAGCTTTCTTT CASSLYRADTEAFF
once TRBJ2-5 TRBV9 . TGTGCCAGCAACGGGGGCCAAGAGACCCAGTACTTC CASNGGQETQYF
. TRBJ1-2 TRBV29-1 . TGCAGCGGCGGATCAAGCAGAGACTATGGCTACACCTTC CSGGSSRDYGYTF
. TRBJ2-3 TRBV7-9 . TGTGCCAGCAGCTTAGGGGGTCTAACAGATACGCAGTATTTT CASSLGGLTDTQYF
. TRBJ1-2 TRBV30 . TGTGCCTGGAGTGGGTACTACCCAGAAAATGGCTACACCTTC CAWSGYYPENGYTF
. TRBJ1-5 TRBV27 . TGTGCCAGCAGTTTAATGGGACAGCCCCAGCATTTT CASSLMGQPQHF
once TRBJ1-5 TRBV5-3 . TGTGCCAGAAGCTTAGAGCCATTCCCCCCAGTGAATCAGCCCCAGCATTTT CARSLEPFPPVNQPQHF
. TRBJ1-6 TRBV6-5 . TGTGCCAGCGGCAGGGCTTCCTCACCCCTCCACTTT CASGRASSPLHF
. TRBJ2-3 TRBV2 . TGTGCCAGCAATCTGGGGCCAGATACGCAGTATTTT CASNLGPDTQYF
. TRBJ1-4 TRBV7-2 . TGTGCCAGCAGCCCTGGACGGGGGAATGAAAAACTGTTTTTT CASSPGRGNEKLFF
. TRBJ2-7 TRBV28 . TGTGCCAGCGGACGCCCTTCGGGGGTGAGGGGGAACTACGAGCAGTACTTC CASGRPSGVRGNYEQYF
. TRBJ1-1 TRBV29-1 . TGCAGCGTTGCAGACGGGGACGAAGCTTTCTTT CSVADGDEAFF
. TRBJ1-5 TRBV28 . TGTGCCAGCAGTTTATTTGGGGGGAACAGGGGCAATCAGCCCCAGCATTTT CASSLFGGNRGNQPQHF